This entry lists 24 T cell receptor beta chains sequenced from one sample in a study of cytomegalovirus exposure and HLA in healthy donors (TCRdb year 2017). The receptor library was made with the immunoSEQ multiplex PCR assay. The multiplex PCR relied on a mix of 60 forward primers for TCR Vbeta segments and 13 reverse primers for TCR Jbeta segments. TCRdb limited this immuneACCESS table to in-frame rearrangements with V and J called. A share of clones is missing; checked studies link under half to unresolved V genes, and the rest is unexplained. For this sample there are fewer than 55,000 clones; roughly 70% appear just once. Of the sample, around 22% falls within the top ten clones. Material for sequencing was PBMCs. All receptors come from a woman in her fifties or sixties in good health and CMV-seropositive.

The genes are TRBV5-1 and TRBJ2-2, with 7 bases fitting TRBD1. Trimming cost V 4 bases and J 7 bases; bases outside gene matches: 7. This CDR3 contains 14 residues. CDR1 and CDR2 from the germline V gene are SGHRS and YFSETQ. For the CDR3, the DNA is TGCGCCAGCAGCCGACAGGGTGTGGGCGGGGAGCTGTTTTTT. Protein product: CASSRQGVGGELFF.

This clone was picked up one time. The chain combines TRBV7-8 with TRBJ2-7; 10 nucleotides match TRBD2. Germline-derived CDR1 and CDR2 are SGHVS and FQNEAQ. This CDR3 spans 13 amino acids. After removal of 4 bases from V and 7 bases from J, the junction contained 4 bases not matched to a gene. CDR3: CASSSSGSEEQYF. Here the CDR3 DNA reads TGTGCCAGCAGCTCTAGCGGGAGTGAAGAGCAGTACTTC. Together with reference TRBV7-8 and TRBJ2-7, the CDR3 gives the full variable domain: GAGVSQSPRYKVAKRGQDVALRCDPISGHVSLFWYQQALGQGPEFLTYFQNEAQLDKSGLPSDRFFAERPEGSVSTLKIQRTQQEDSAVYLCASSSSGSEEQYFGPGTRLTVT.

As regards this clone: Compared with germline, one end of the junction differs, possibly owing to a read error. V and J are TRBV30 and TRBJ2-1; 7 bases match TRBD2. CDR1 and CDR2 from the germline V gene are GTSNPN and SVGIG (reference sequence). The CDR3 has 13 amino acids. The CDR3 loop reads CARSGTSYNEQFF. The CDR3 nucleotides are TGTGCCAGGAGCGGGACTTCTTACAATGAGCAGTTCTTC. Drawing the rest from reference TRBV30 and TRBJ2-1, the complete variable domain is SQTIHQWPATLVQPVGSPLSLECTVEGTSNPNLYWYRQAAGRGLQLLFYSVGIGQISSEVPQNLSASRPQDRQFILSSKKLLLSDSGFYLCARSGTSYNEQFFGPGTRLTVL.

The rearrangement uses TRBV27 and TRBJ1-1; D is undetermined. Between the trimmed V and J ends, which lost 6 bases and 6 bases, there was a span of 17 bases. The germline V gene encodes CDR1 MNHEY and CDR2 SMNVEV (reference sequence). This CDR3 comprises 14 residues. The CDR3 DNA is TGTGCCAGCAGAGGTGGGAGCACGAGGGCTGAAGCTTTCTTT. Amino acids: CASRGGSTRAEAFF.

The CDR3 is CASSPNRGYGYTF. The CDR3 DNA reads as TGTGCCAGCTCACCCAACAGGGGGTATGGCTACACCTTC. The chain is built from TRBV18 and TRBJ1-2, with TRBD1 matching over 8 bases. Germline values: CDR1 KGHSH, CDR2 LQKENI. Losses at the gene ends were 3 bases for V and 5 bases for J; bases not matched to a gene: 2. The CDR3 runs to 13 residues.

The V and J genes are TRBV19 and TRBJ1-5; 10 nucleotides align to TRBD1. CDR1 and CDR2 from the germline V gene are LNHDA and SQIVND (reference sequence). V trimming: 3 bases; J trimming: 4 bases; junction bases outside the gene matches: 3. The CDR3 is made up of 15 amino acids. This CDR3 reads CASSIWGQGNQPQHF. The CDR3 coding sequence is TGTGCCAGTAGTATTTGGGGACAGGGGAATCAGCCCCAGCATTTT.

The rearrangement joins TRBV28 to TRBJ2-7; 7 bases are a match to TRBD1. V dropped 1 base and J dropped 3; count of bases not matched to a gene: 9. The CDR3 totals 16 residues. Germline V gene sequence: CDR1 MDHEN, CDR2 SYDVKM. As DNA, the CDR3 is TGTGCCAGCAGTTTATACTCAGGGGGAACTATCTACGAGCAGTACTTC. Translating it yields CASSLYSGGTIYEQYF.

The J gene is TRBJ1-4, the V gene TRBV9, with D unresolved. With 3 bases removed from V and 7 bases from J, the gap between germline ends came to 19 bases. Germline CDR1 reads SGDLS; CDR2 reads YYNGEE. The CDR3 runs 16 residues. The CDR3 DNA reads TGTGCCAGCAGCGAGGGCCGGGAGATACGAAGTGAAAAACTGTTTTTT. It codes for CASSEGREIRSEKLFF.

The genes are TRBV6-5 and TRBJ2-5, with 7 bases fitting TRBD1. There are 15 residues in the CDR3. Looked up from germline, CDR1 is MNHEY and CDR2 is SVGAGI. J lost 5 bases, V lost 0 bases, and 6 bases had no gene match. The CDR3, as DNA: TGTGCCAGCAGTTACTCCTTTGACAGGGACGAGACCCAGTACTTC. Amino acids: CASSYSFDRDETQYF.

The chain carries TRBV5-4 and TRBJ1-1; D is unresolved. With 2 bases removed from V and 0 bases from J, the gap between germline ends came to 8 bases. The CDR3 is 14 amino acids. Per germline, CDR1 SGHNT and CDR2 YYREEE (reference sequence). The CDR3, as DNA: TGTGCCAGCAGCTTTGGCGGAATGAACACTGAAGCTTTCTTT. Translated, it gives CASSFGGMNTEAFF.

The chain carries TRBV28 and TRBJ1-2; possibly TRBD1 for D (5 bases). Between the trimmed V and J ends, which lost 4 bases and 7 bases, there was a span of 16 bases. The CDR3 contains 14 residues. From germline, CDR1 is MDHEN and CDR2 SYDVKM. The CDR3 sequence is CASSSGQTMGGYTF. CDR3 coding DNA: TGTGCCAGCAGTTCAGGACAAACTATGGGTGGCTACACCTTC.

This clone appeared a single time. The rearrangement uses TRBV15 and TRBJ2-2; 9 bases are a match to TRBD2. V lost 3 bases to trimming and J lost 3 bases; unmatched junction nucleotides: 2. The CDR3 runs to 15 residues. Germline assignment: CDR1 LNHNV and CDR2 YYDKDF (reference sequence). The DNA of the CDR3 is TGTGCCACCAGCAGGGAGCGGGGGGACACCGGGGAGCTGTTTTTT. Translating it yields CATSRERGDTGELFF.

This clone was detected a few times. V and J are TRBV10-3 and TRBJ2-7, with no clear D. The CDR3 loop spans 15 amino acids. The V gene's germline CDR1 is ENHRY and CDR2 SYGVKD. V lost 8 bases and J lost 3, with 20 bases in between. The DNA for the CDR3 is TGTGCCATCGCCGATAAAAACTATCTGGGCTACGAGCAGTACTTC. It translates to CAIADKNYLGYEQYF.

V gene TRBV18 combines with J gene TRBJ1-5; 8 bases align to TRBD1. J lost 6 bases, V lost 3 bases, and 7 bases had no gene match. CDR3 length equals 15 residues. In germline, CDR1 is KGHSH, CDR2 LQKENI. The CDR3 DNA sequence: TGTGCCAGCTCACCGCGCCAGGGGGCCCGTCAGCCCCAGCATTTT. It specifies CASSPRQGARQPQHF.

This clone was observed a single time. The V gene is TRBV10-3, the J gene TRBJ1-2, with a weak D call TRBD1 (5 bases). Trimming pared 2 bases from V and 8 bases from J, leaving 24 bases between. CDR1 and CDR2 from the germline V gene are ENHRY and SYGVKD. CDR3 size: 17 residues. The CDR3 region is CAISEQKQATLIRGYTF. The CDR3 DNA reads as TGTGCCATCAGTGAGCAGAAACAGGCGACCCTAATAAGGGGCTACACCTTC.

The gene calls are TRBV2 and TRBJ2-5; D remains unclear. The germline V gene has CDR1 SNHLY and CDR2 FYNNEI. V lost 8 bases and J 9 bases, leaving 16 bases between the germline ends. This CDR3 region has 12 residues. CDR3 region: CASFTPGLAQYF. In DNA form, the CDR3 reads TGTGCCAGCTTCACCCCCGGGTTGGCCCAGTACTTC.

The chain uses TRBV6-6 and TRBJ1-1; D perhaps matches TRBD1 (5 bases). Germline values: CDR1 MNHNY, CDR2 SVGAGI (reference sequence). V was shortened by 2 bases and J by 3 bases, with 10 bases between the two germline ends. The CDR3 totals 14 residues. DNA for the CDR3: TGTGCCAGCAGTTACAATGGGGCTTACACTGAAGCTTTCTTT. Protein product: CASSYNGAYTEAFF.

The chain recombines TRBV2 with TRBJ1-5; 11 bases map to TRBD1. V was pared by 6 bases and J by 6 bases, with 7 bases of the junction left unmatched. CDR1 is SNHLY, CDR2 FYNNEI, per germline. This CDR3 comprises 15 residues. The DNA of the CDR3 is TGTGCCAGCAGCGAAAGGACAGGGGGCGGTCAGCCCCAGCATTTT. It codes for CASSERTGGGQPQHF.

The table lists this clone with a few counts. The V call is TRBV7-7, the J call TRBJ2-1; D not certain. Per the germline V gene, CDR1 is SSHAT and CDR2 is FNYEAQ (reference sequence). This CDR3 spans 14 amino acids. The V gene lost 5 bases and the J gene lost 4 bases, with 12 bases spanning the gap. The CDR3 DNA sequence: TGTGCCAGCAGCCCGGCATCCGGGTACAATGAGCAGTTCTTC. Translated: CASSPASGYNEQFF.

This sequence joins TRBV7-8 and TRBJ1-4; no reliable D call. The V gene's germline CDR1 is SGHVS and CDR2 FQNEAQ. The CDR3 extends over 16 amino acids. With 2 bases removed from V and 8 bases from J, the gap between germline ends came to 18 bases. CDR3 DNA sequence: TGTGCCAGCAGCTTAAATCTGGGCCCCGGGAGGGAAAAACTGTTTTTT. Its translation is CASSLNLGPGREKLFF.

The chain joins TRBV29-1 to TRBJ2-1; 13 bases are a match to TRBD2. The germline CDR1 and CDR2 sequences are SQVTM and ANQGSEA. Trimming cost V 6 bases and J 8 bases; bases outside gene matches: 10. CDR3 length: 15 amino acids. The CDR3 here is CSVRLAGGYNDEQFF. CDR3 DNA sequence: TGCAGCGTCCGACTAGCGGGGGGATACAATGATGAGCAGTTCTTC.

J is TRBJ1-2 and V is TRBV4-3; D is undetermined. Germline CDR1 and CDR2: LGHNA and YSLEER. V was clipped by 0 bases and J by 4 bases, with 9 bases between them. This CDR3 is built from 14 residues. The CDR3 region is CASSQDQVGYGYTF. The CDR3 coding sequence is TGCGCCAGCAGCCAAGATCAGGTGGGCTATGGCTACACCTTC.

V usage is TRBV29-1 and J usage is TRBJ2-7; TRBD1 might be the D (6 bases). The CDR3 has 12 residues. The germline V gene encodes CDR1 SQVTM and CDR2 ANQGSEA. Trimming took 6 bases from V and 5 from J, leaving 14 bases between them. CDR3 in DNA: TGCAGCGTCTCTGTAAGGGGGAACGAGCAGTACTTC. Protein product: CSVSVRGNEQYF.

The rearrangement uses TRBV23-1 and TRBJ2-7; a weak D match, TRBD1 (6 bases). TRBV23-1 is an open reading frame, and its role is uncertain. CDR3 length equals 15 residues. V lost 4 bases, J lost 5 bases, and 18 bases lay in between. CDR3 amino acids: CASSLPPGADNEQYF. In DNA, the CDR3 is TGCGCCAGCAGTCTACCCCCAGGGGCGGATAACGAGCAGTACTTC.